This T cell receptor (beta chain) is from a study of blood T cells in healthy people across ages. As concerns this clonotype: The target antigen is unknown.

Primers used in a second PCR of roughly 7 to 11 cycles were a sample-barcoded 5' primer and a J-beta primer mix. A template-switch adaptor containing 12 random nucleotides labeled each cDNA molecule. TCRdb processed the 5' RACE reads anew with MiXCR; each CDR3 protein has one entry. The repertoire has just over 1 million distinct CDR3 sequences, around 45% of them found once; the top ten carry 15% to 20%. The germline CDR1 and CDR2 sequences are SGHTA and FQGTGA. This CDR3 is 16 amino acids long. The V end was cut by 5 bases, the J end by 2 bases, with 16 bases between. Whole-study findings and limits: PBMCs that were unsorted prevented a conclusive naive versus antigen-experienced comparison. Per million T cells, TCR beta diversity dropped about linearly as age rose.

Sample: blood. The rearrangement uses TRBV7-3 and TRBJ1-5; D is perhaps TRBD1 (5 bases). The sequence derives from a woman aged 55-69 years in good health. This CDR3 is CASSPTGPPGNQPQHF. DNA of the CDR3: TGTGCCAGCAGCCCAACGGGACCGCCTGGCAATCAGCCCCAGCATTTT.